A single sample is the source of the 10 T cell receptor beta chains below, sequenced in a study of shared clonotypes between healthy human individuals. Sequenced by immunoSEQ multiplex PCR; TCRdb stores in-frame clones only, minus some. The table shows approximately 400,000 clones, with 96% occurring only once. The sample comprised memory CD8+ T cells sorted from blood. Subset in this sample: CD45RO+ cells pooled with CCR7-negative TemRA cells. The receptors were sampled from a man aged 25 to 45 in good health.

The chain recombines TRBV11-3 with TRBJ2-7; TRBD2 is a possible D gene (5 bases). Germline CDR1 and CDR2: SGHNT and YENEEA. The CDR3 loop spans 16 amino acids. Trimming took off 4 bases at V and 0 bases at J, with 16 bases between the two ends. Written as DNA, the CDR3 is TGTGCCAGCAGCTATAGTCCCAATGGGAGCTCCTACGAGCAGTACTTC. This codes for CASSYSPNGSSYEQYF. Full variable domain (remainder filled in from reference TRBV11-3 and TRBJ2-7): EAGVVQSPRYKIIEKKQPVAFWCNPISGHNTLYWYLQNLGQGPELLIRYENEEAVDDSQLPKDRFSAERLKGVDSTLKIQPAELGDSAVYLCASSYSPNGSSYEQYFGPGTRLTVT.

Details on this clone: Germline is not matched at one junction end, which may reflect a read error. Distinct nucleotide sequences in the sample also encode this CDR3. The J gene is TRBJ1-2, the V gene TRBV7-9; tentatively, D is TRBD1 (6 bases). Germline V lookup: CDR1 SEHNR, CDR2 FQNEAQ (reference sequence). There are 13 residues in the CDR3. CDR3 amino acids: CASSLEGEQGYTF. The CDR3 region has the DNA TGCGCCAGCAGCTTAGAGGGGGAGCAGGGCTACACCTTC.

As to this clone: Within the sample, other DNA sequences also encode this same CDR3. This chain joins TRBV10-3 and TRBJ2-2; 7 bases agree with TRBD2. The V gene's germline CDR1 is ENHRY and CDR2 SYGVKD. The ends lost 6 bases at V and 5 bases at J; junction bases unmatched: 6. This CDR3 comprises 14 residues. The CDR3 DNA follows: TGTGCCATCAGGGTGGGAGGGCTGACCGGGGAGCTGTTTTTT. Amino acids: CAIRVGGLTGELFF.

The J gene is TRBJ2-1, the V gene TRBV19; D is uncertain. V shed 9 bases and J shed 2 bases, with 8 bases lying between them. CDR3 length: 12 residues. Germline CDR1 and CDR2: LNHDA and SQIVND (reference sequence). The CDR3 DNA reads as TGTGCCAGCAACGGGCCCTACAATGAGCAGTTCTTC. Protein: CASNGPYNEQFF. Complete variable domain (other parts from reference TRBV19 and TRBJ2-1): DGGITQSPKYLFRKEGQNVTLSCEQNLNHDAMYWYRQDPGQGLRLIYYSQIVNDFQKGDIAEGYSVSREKKESFPLTVTSAQKNPTAFYLCASNGPYNEQFFGPGTRLTVL.

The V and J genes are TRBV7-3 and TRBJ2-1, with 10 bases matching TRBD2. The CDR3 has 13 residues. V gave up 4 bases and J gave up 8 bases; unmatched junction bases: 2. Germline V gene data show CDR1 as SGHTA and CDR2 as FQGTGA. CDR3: CASSSAGGHEQFF. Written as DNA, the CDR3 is TGTGCCAGCAGCTCAGCGGGAGGGCATGAGCAGTTCTTC.

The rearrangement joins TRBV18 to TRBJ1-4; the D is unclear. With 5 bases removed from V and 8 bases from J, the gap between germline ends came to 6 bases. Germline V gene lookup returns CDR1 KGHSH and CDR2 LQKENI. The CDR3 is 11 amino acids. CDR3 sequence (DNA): TGTGCCAGCTCAGTGCAGGAAAAACTGTTTTTT. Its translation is CASSVQEKLFF. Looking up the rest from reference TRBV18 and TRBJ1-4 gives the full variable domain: NAGVMQNPRHLVRRRGQEARLRCSPMKGHSHVYWYRQLPEEGLKFMVYLQKENIIDESGMPKERFSAEFPKEGPSILRIQQVVRGDSAAYFCASSVQEKLFFGSGTQLSVL.

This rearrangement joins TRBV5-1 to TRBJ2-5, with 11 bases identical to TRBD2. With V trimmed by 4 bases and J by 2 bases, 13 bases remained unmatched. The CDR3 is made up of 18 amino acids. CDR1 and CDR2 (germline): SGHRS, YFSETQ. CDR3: CASSREGGLAGGQETQYF. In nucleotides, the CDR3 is TGCGCCAGCAGCCGAGAGGGAGGCCTAGCGGGAGGACAAGAGACCCAGTACTTC.

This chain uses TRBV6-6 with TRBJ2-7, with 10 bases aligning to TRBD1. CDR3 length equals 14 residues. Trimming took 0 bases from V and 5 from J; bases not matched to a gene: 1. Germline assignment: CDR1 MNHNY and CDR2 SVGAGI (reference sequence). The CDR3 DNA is TGTGCCAGCAGTTACTCGGGACAGGGGAACGAGCAGTACTTC. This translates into CASSYSGQGNEQYF.

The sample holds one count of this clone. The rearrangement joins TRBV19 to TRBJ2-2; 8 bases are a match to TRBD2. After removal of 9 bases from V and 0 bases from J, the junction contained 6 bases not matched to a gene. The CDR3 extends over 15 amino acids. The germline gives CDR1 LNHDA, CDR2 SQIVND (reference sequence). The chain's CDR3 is CASQGTRPNTGELFF. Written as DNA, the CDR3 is TGTGCCAGCCAAGGGACTAGGCCGAACACCGGGGAGCTGTTTTTT.

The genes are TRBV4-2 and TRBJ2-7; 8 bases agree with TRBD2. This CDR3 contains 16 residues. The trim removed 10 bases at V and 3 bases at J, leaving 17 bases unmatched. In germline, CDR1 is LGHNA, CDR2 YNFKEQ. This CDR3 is CANAKGEAGEFYEQYF. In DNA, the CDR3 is TGTGCCAACGCTAAGGGGGAAGCGGGAGAGTTCTACGAGCAGTACTTC.